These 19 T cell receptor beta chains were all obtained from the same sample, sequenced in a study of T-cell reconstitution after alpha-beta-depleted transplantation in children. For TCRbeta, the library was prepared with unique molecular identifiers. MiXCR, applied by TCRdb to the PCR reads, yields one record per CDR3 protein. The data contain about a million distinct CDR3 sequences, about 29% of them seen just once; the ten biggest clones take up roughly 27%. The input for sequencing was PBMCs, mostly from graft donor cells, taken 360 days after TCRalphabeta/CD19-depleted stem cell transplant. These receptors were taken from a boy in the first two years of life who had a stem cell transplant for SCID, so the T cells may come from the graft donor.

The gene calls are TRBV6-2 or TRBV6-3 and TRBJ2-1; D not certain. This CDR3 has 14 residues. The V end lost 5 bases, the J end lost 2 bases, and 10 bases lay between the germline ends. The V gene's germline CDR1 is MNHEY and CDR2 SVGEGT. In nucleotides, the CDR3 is TGTGCCAGCAGTCCGTGGCGAGCCTACAATGAGCAGTTCTTC. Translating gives CASSPWRAYNEQFF.

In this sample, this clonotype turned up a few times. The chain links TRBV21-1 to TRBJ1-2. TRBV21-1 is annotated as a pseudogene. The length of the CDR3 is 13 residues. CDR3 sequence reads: CASSTTRNQGYTF. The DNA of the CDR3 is TGTGCCAGCAGCACCACACGTAATCAGGGCTACACCTTC.

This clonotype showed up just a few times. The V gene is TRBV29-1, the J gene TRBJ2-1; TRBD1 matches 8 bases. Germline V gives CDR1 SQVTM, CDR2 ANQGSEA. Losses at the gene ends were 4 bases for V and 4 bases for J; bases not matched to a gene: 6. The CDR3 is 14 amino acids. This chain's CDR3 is CSVVVGQGYNEQFF. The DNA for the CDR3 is TGCAGCGTTGTGGTCGGACAGGGTTACAATGAGCAGTTCTTC.

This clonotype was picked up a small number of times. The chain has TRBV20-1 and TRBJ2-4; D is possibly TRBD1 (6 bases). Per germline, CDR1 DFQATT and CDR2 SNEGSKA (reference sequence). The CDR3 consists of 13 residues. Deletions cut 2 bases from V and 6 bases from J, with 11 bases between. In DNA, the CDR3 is TGCAGTGCTAGACTGGGGGCTGGAAACATTCAGTACTTC. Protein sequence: CSARLGAGNIQYF.

CDR3 amino acids: CAISEQGQGDGYTF. The CDR3, as DNA: TGTGCCATCAGTGAACAGGGACAGGGGGATGGCTACACCTTC. The chain couples TRBV10-3 to TRBJ1-2; 11 bases match TRBD1. The junction had 3 bases not matched to a gene; V was cut back by 3 bases and J by 6 bases. The CDR3 totals 14 residues. The germline V gene has CDR1 ENHRY and CDR2 SYGVKD.

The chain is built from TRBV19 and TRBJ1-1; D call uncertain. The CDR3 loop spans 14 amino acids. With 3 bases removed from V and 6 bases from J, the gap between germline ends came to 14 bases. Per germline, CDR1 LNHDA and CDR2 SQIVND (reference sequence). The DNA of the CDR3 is TGTGCCAGTAGTATTGGTGGAGAAGGTGCTGAAGCTTTCTTT. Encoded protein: CASSIGGEGAEAFF.

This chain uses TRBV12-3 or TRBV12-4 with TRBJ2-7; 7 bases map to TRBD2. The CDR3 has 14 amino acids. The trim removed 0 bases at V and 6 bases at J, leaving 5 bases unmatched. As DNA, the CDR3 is TGTGCCAGCAGTTTAGCCCGCCTAGCGGCCGAGCAGTACTTC. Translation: CASSLARLAAEQYF.

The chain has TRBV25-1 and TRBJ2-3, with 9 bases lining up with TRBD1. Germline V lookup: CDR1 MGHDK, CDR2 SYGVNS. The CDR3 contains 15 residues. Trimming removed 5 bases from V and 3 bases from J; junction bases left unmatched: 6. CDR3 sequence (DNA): TGTGCCAGCAGTTGGACAGGGGAGAGGACAGATACGCAGTATTTT. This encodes CASSWTGERTDTQYF.

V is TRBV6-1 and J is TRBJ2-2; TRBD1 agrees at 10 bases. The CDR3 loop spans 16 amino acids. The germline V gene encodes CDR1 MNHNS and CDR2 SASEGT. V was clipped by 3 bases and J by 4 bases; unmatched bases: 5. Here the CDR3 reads CASSDRDRGVTGELFF. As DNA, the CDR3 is TGTGCCAGCAGTGACCGGGACAGGGGAGTCACCGGGGAGCTGTTTTTT.

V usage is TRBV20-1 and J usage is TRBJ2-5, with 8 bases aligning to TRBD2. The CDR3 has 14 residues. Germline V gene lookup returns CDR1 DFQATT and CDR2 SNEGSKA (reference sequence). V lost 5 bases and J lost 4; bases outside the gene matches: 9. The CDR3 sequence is CSADSRGGPETQYF. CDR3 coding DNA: TGCAGTGCTGACTCCCGGGGGGGTCCAGAGACCCAGTACTTC.

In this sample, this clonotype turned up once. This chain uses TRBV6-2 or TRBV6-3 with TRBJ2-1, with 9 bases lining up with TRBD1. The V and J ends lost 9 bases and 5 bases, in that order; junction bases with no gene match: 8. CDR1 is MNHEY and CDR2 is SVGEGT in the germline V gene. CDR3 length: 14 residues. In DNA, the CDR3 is TGTGCCAGTCTCCGGGACAGGGTTGACAATGAGCAGTTCTTC. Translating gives CASLRDRVDNEQFF.

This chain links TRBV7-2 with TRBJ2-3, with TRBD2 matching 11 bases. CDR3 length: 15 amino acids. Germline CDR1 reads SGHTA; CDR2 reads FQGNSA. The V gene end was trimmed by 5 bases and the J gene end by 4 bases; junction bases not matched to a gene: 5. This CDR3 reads CASSPSGGLADTQYF. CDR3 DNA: TGTGCCAGCAGCCCTAGCGGGGGGCTGGCAGATACGCAGTATTTT.

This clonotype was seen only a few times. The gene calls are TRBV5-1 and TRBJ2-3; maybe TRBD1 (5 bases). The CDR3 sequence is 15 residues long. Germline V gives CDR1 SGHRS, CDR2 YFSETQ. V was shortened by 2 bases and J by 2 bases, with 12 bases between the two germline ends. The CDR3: CASSFEGVPTDTQYF. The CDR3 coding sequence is TGCGCCAGCAGCTTTGAAGGGGTTCCCACAGATACGCAGTATTTT.

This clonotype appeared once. CDR3 DNA sequence: TGTGCCACCCTATCGAACACGGGCATACGGGGAACGCAGTATTTT. Translating it yields CATLSNTGIRGTQYF. The chain has TRBV10-3 and TRBJ2-3; D perhaps matches TRBD2 (5 bases). Germline CDR1 is ENHRY and CDR2 is SYGVKD. V was pared by 10 bases and J by 9 bases, with 26 bases between. The length of the CDR3 is 15 residues.

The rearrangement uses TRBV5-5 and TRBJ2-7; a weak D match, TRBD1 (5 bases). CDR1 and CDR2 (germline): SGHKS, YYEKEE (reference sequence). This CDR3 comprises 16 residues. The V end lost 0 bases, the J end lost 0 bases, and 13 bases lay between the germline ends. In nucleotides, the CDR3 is TGTGCCAGCAGCTTGGCCGCGACAGAGAGCTCCTACGAGCAGTACTTC. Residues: CASSLAATESSYEQYF.

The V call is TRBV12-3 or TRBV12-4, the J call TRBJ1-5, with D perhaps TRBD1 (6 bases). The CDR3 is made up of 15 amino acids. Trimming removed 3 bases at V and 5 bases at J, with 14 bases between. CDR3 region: CASSFGQGYDQPQHF. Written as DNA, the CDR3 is TGTGCCAGCAGTTTTGGGCAGGGGTATGATCAGCCCCAGCATTTT.

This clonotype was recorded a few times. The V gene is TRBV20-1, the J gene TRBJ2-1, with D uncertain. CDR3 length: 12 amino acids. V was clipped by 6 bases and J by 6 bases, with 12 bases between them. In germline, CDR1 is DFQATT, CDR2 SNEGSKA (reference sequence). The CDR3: CSAPRPPNEQFF. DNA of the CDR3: TGCAGTGCCCCGAGACCCCCCAATGAGCAGTTCTTC.

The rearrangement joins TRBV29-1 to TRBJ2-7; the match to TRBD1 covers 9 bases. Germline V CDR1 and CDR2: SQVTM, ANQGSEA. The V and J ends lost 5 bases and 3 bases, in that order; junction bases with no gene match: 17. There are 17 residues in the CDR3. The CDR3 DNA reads TGCAGCGTTCGGGCTGGCGTCGGGACAGGGTACTTCTACGAGCAGTACTTC. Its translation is CSVRAGVGTGYFYEQYF.

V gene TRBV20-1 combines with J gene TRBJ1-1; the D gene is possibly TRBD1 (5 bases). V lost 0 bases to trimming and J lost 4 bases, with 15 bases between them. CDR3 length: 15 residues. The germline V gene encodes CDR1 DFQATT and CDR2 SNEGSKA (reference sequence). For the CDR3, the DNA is TGCAGTGCTAGAGATCATGGGGACGGTTCCACTGAAGCTTTCTTT. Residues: CSARDHGDGSTEAFF.